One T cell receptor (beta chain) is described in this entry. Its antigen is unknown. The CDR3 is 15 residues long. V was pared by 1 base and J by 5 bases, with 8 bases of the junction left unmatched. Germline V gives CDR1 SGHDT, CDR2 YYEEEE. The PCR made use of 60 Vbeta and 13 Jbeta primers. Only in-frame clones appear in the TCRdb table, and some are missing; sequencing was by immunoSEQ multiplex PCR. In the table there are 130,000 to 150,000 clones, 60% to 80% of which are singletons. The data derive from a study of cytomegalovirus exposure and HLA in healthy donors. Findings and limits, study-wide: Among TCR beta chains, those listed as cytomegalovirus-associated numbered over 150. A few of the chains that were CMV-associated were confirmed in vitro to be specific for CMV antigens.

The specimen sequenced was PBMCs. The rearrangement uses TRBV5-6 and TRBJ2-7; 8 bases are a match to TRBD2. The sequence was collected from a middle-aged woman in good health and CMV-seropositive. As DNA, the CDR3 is TGTGCCAGCAGCTTGCCGGGGGGGGGTGGACACGAGCAGTACTTC. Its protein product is CASSLPGGGGHEQYF.